These T cell receptor beta chains were read from a single sample in a study of HIV-infected patients and healthy controls. From the 5' RACE reads, TCRdb called clonotypes with MiXCR, one entry per CDR3 protein. The sample holds about 15,000 distinct CDR3 sequences; roughly 12% are singletons and the top ten take about 40%. This material consisted of blood, taken during antiretroviral therapy. Receptors were obtained from an adult with HIV infection. The donor label of this sample is uncertain. Both conserved end residues are part of each CDR3. The D gene is left open where the match is weak. Part of the rows lack a size; the others show once, few, many or a class for expanded clones.

d_gene	abundance	v_gene	j_gene	CDR3nt	CDR3aa
.	many	TRBV12-3/TRBV12-4	TRBJ2-1	TGTGCCAGCAGTCAAGAAGGGGTATCCTACAATGAGCAGTTCTTC	CASSQEGVSYNEQFF
TRBD2	many	TRBV20-1	TRBJ2-7	TGCAGTGCTAGAGATGGGGGACTAGCCTCCTACGAGCAGTACTTC	CSARDGGLASYEQYF
.	many	TRBV18	TRBJ1-5	TGTGCCAGCTCGGGGCTAAATCAGCCCCAGCATTTT	CASSGLNQPQHF
TRBD2	few	TRBV7-6	TRBJ2-7	TGTGCCAGCAGCCTTACCGGGACTAGCTTTATGCCCTACGAGCAGTACTTC	CASSLTGTSFMPYEQYF
.	few	TRBV3-1	TRBJ2-1	TGTGCCAGCAGCCCCCGGGACGGGAGAAGGGTACGGTACAATGAGCAGTTCTTC	CASSPRDGRRVRYNEQFF
.	many	TRBV29-1	TRBJ2-2	TGCAGCGTTGTGAAGGGCGGGCCCGGGGAGCTGTTTTTT	CSVVKGGPGELFF
.	many	TRBV6-5	TRBJ2-1	TGTGCCAGCAGTTACTCCCTAGCTGCCTTGGACAATGAGCAGTTCTTC	CASSYSLAALDNEQFF
TRBD1	many	TRBV6-2/TRBV6-3	TRBJ1-2	TGTGCCAGCAGAGAGGTGGGGACAGCCTATGGCTACACCTTC	CASREVGTAYGYTF
.	many	TRBV6-5	TRBJ2-1	TGTGCCAGCAGTTACTCACGGTACTCCTACAATGAGCAGTTCTTC	CASSYSRYSYNEQFF
.	.	TRBV19	TRBJ2-2	TGTGCCAGTAGATGGTTCAACACCGGGGAGCTGTTTTTT	CASRWFNTGELFF
TRBD2	many	TRBV9	TRBJ2-2	TGTGCCAGCAGCGGGACTAGCGGGATCACCGGGGAGCTGTTTTTT	CASSGTSGITGELFF
TRBD2	many	TRBV29-1	TRBJ2-3	TGCAGCGCTACTAGCGGGGGCACAGATACGCAGTATTTT	CSATSGGTDTQYF
.	many	TRBV27	TRBJ2-7	TGTGCCAGCTCCCAGGGGTACGAGCAGTACTTC	CASSQGYEQYF
.	few	TRBV15	TRBJ1-5	TGTGCCACCAGCAGAGACCTCCGAGGGAGCAATCAGCCCCAGCATTTT	CATSRDLRGSNQPQHF
.	few	TRBV19	TRBJ2-1	TGTGCCAGTAGTATCGGGACTGGAGCTACACATGAGCAGTTCTTC	CASSIGTGATHEQFF
TRBD2	.	TRBV28	TRBJ2-3	TGTGCCAGCAGCCTTAGCGGGAGGGTCACAGATACGCAGTATTTT	CASSLSGRVTDTQYF
TRBD2	many	TRBV10-3	TRBJ2-2	TGTGCCACCTCGGTAGCGGGGGACGAGACCGGGGAGCTGTTTTTT	CATSVAGDETGELFF
.	few	TRBV12-3/TRBV12-4	TRBJ2-2	TGTGCCAGCAGGTCGGACGGAACGAACACCGGGGAGCTGTTTTTT	CASRSDGTNTGELFF
.	medium-sized	TRBV20-1	TRBJ1-5	TGCAGTGCTAGAGAGGGGGAGGTCTATCAGCCCCAGCATTTT	CSAREGEVYQPQHF
.	few	TRBV7-6	TRBJ2-5	TGTGCCAGCAGCAAAGGGACACTAGGGGAGACCCAGTACTTC	CASSKGTLGETQYF
.	many	TRBV7-3	TRBJ2-1	TGTGCCAGCAGCCCCCCGTTGGGCTCCTACAATGAGCAGTTCTTC	CASSPPLGSYNEQFF
.	.	TRBV12-3/TRBV12-4	TRBJ2-5	TGTGCCAGCAGTTTAGGCCTAGTCTCCGAGACCCAGTACTTC	CASSLGLVSETQYF
.	many	TRBV5-1	TRBJ1-3	TGCGCCAGCAGCCCCTCGGGCCCCGTGGCAAACACCATATATTTT	CASSPSGPVANTIYF
TRBD1	medium-sized	TRBV5-1	TRBJ2-7	TGCGCCAGCAGCTTAACAGGGGGCGAGCAGTACTTC	CASSLTGGEQYF
.	.	TRBV5-4	TRBJ2-1	TGTGCCAGCAGGACCGACAGGAATGAGCAGTTCTTC	CASRTDRNEQFF
.	many	TRBV6-5	TRBJ2-1	TGTGCCAGCAGTACCACTAGGAGCTCCTACAATGAGCAGTTCTTC	CASSTTRSSYNEQFF
.	many	TRBV29-1	TRBJ2-1	TGCAGCGCGAAAAGTTCGGGCGAGGCCGATGAGCAGTTCTTC	CSAKSSGEADEQFF
TRBD2	many	TRBV9	TRBJ2-1	TGTGCCAGCAGCGTCGGACTAGCGGGGGCCAACTTCTCCTACAATGAGCAGTTCTTC	CASSVGLAGANFSYNEQFF
.	many	TRBV29-1	TRBJ2-6	TGCAGCGTTGTGGGGTTGAACGGGGCCAACGTCCTGACTTTC	CSVVGLNGANVLTF
.	many	TRBV12-3/TRBV12-4	TRBJ1-4	TGTGCCAGCAGTCGGCAGGGGTTTGATGAAAAACTGTTTTTT	CASSRQGFDEKLFF
.	few	TRBV10-3	TRBJ2-3	TGTGCCACCCTCGACGGGGGCTATACGCAGTATTTT	CATLDGGYTQYF
TRBD1	many	TRBV6-5	TRBJ1-2	TGTGCCAGCAACCCCCGCAGGACAGGGATCGGCGGCTACACCTTC	CASNPRRTGIGGYTF
.	.	TRBV11-2	TRBJ2-3	TGTGCCAGCAGCTCGGACAGCTACACAGATACGCAGTATTTT	CASSSDSYTDTQYF
TRBD1	many	TRBV6-5	TRBJ2-1	TGTGCCAGCAGTGCGGGGACAGGGATCCATGAGCAGTTCTTC	CASSAGTGIHEQFF
.	many	TRBV5-6	TRBJ2-7	TGTGCCAGCAGCTTCGGGTCGGGGGCAGGTATGGGGCAGTACTTC	CASSFGSGAGMGQYF
TRBD1	many	TRBV5-1	TRBJ2-5	TGCGCCAGCAGCTTGGAAGTCAGGGGGGAGACCCAGTACTTC	CASSLEVRGETQYF
.	.	TRBV7-8	TRBJ1-6	TGTGCCAGCAGCTTTGCTAGCGGACAGAACTATAATTCACCCCTCCACTTT	CASSFASGQNYNSPLHF
.	.	TRBV5-1	TRBJ2-2	TGCGCCAGCAGCAAGGACATGGAAGCCGGGGAGCTGTTTTTT	CASSKDMEAGELFF
TRBD2	many	TRBV3-1	TRBJ2-3	TGTGCCAGCAGCCAAGCCAGCGGGGGAAGCACAGATACGCAGTATTTT	CASSQASGGSTDTQYF
TRBD2	many	TRBV9	TRBJ2-1	TGTGCCAGCAGCGCGGGACTAGCGGGACAAACAATGAGGCAGTTCTTC	CASSAGLAGQTMRQFF
TRBD2	medium-sized	TRBV9	TRBJ2-5	TGTGCCAGCAGCGTAGTAGCGGGAAACGGAGAGACCCAGTACTTC	CASSVVAGNGETQYF
TRBD1	many	TRBV14	TRBJ2-3	TGTGCCAGCAGCCAGCCGACAGGGGTGGATACGCAGTATTTT	CASSQPTGVDTQYF